Given below is one TCR beta chain in context. Clones were sequenced by immunoSEQ multiplex PCR, and TCRdb holds only the in-frame ones, with some missing. The table lists 60,000 to 90,000 clones, roughly 94% of them singletons. The data were obtained in a study of technical replicates of blood from a few donors. The sequencing input was T cells isolated from PBMCs. The source is a human donor in good health.

The CDR3 is CATGTDPGDTQYF. CDR3 DNA: TGTGCCACTGGGACAGACCCCGGAGATACGCAGTATTTT. This chain connects TRBV2 to TRBJ2-3; TRBD1 aligns across 7 bases. Looked up from germline, CDR1 is SNHLY and CDR2 is FYNNEI. The CDR3 runs 13 residues. The V gene end was trimmed by 10 bases and the J gene end by 5 bases; junction bases not matched to a gene: 9.